This TCR beta chain was captured by sequencing in a study of T cell changes during pregnancy in multiple sclerosis. V lost 2 bases to trimming and J lost 3 bases; unmatched junction nucleotides: 1. The CDR3 spans 13 residues. Germline loops: CDR1 SGDLS, CDR2 YYNGEE. Measured with immunoSEQ multiplex PCR; TCRdb has only the in-frame clones, and not every one. The sample consists of roughly 80,000 clones, roughly 90% of them appearing once. The material sequenced was peripheral blood, taken before pregnancy. The origin of this receptor is a female donor with multiple sclerosis, enrolled in a pregnancy study. The chain combines TRBV9 with TRBJ2-5, with TRBD2 matching 7 bases. The CDR3 DNA sequence: TGTGCCAGCAGCGTGGGGGGGAAAGAGACCCAGTACTTC. Translating gives CASSVGGKETQYF.